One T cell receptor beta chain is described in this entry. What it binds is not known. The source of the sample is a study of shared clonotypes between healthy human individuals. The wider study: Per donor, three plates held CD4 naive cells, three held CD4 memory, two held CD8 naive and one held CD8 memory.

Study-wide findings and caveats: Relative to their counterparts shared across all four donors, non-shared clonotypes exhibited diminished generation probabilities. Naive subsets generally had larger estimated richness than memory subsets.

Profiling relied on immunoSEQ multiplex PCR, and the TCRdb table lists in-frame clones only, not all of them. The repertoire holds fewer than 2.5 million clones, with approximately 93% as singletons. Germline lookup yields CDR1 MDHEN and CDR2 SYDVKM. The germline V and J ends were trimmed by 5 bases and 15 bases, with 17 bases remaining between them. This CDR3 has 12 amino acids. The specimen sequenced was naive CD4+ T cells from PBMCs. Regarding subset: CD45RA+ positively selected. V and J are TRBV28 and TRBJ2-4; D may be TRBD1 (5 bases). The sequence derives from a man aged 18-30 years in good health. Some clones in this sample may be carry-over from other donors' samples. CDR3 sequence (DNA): TGTGCCAGCAGTACTACCCGGACAATCCCGTACTTC. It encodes CASSTTRTIPYF.